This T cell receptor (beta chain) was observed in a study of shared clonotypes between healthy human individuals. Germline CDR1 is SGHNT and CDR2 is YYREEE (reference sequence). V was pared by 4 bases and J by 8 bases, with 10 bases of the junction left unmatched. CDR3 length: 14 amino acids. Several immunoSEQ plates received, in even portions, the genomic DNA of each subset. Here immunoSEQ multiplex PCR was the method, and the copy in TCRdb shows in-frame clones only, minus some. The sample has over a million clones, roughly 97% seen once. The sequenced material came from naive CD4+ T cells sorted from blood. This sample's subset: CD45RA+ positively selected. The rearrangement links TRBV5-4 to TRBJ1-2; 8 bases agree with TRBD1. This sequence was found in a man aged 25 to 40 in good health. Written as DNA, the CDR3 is TGTGCCAGCAGCACCTACACAGGGGGTCACGGCTACACCTTC. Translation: CASSTYTGGHGYTF.